These 28 T cell receptor beta chains originate from one sample sequenced in a study of cytomegalovirus exposure and HLA in healthy donors. The PCR contained 60 Vbeta and 13 Jbeta primers. Libraries were prepared by immunoSEQ multiplex PCR; TCRdb keeps only in-frame clonotypes and omits some of them. The sample lists 150,000 to 250,000 clones; 82% were seen once. Sequencing used PBMCs. These TCRs come from a boy younger than 10 in good health and CMV-seronegative.

This rearrangement joins TRBV7-2 to TRBJ2-2, with D tentatively TRBD2 (5 bases). V was trimmed by 4 bases and J by 4 bases, leaving 13 bases between them. There are 15 residues in the CDR3. In germline, CDR1 is SGHTA, CDR2 FQGNSA. CDR3 sequence reads: CASSSTRLITGELFF. DNA of the CDR3: TGTGCCAGCAGCTCCACTAGGTTAATCACCGGGGAGCTGTTTTTT.

This chain connects TRBV5-1 to TRBJ1-3; 8 positions agree with TRBD1. J was trimmed by 2 bases and V by 4 bases; bases with no gene match: 5. This CDR3 is 15 amino acids long. CDR1 and CDR2 (germline): SGHRS, YFSETQ. CDR3 protein: CASSEQGVAGNTIYF. In nucleotides, the CDR3 is TGCGCCAGCAGCGAACAGGGGGTTGCTGGAAACACCATATATTTT.

This chain uses TRBV5-6 with TRBJ2-7, with 7 bases lining up with TRBD1. Germline-derived CDR1 and CDR2 are SGHDT and YYEEEE. Germline trimming cut 2 bases from V and 4 bases from J; bases unmatched to any gene: 12. This CDR3 is 16 amino acids long. CDR3 protein: CASSFFVTGFLYEQYF. The CDR3 bases are TGTGCCAGCAGCTTTTTCGTGACAGGGTTTTTATACGAGCAGTACTTC.

V usage is TRBV4-3 and J usage is TRBJ2-3, with a tentative D call TRBD2 (7 bases). The CDR3 is 17 residues long. Germline loops: CDR1 LGHNA, CDR2 YSLEER. V dropped 6 bases and J dropped 0 bases, with 19 bases sitting between them. DNA for the CDR3: TGCGCCAGCAGGCACGATAACGGGGGGCCGAGCACAGATACGCAGTATTTT. Its protein is CASRHDNGGPSTDTQYF.

This clone came up a few times. The rearrangement links TRBV4-2 to TRBJ1-2, with TRBD1 as a possible D gene (6 bases). The CDR3 loop spans 15 amino acids. The germline CDR1 and CDR2 sequences are LGHNA and YNFKEQ. V was trimmed by 2 bases and J by 0 bases, leaving 10 bases between them. The CDR3 loop reads CASSQTGQTNYGYTF. CDR3 nucleotides: TGTGCCAGCAGCCAAACAGGGCAGACTAACTATGGCTACACCTTC.

This clone has a single count. The V and J genes are TRBV2 and TRBJ2-2; D unresolved. Trimming shortened V by 6 bases and J by 2 bases, and 7 bases separated the two germline ends. CDR1 is SNHLY and CDR2 is FYNNEI in the germline V gene. The CDR3 consists of 13 residues. The CDR3 spells CASRAPNTGELFF. In DNA, the CDR3 is TGTGCCAGCAGGGCTCCCAACACCGGGGAGCTGTTTTTT.

The chain recombines TRBV10-1 with TRBJ1-1; 9 bases agree with TRBD1. This CDR3 has 13 residues. In germline, CDR1 is WNHNN, CDR2 SYGVQD (reference sequence). V was clipped by 4 bases and J by 3 bases; unmatched bases: 0. As DNA, the CDR3 is TGCGCCAGCAGTGGGGACAGGGACACTGAAGCTTTCTTT. It specifies CASSGDRDTEAFF.

The V gene is TRBV5-8, the J gene TRBJ1-2, with D unresolved. Germline CDR1 and CDR2: SGHTS and YDEGEE. The CDR3 extends over 13 amino acids. V lost 1 base and J lost 7, with 11 bases in between. This chain's CDR3 is CASSLFGFTGYTF. The CDR3 DNA is TGTGCCAGCAGCTTGTTCGGGTTCACTGGCTACACCTTC.

The gene calls are TRBV27 and TRBJ1-1, with 8 bases matching TRBD1. The germline gives CDR1 MNHEY, CDR2 SMNVEV (reference sequence). CDR3 length: 18 residues. V dropped 6 bases and J dropped 2; count of bases not matched to a gene: 17. The CDR3 DNA follows: TGTGCCAGCAGCCTATCACAATGGGACAGGTTTTTTAACACTGAAGCTTTCTTT. Translation gives CASSLSQWDRFFNTEAFF.

This chain uses TRBV5-6 with TRBJ2-5; TRBD1 matches 9 bases. CDR3 size: 13 residues. Trimming cost V 2 bases and J 5 bases; bases outside gene matches: 1. From germline, CDR1 is SGHDT and CDR2 YYEEEE. As DNA, the CDR3 is TGTGCCAGCAGCTTAGGGACAGGGGAGACCCAGTACTTC. As protein: CASSLGTGETQYF. Full variable domain (missing parts from reference TRBV5-6 and TRBJ2-5): DAGVTQSPTHLIKTRGQQVTLRCSPKSGHDTVSWYQQALGQGPQFIFQYYEEEERQRGNFPDRFSGHQFPNYSSELNVNALLLGDSALYLCASSLGTGETQYFGPGTRLLVL.

This clone was found a few times. The CDR3, as DNA: TGTGCCAGTGGGATGCGCCGGGACAGGTCCTACGAGCAGTACTTC. Amino acids: CASGMRRDRSYEQYF. The gene calls are TRBV19 and TRBJ2-7; 8 bases match TRBD1. This CDR3 has 15 amino acids. Germline trimming cut 8 bases from V and 1 base from J; bases unmatched to any gene: 10. Germline-derived CDR1 and CDR2 are LNHDA and SQIVND (reference sequence).

This chain connects TRBV19 to TRBJ2-1, with 14 nucleotides matching TRBD2. The CDR3 runs 19 residues. Trimming removed 3 bases from V and 1 base from J; junction bases left unmatched: 8. Germline V gene data show CDR1 as LNHDA and CDR2 as SQIVND (reference sequence). The CDR3 here is CASSIRLAGGLRSYNEQFF. The CDR3 DNA follows: TGTGCCAGTAGTATTAGACTAGCGGGGGGGCTTAGGTCCTACAATGAGCAGTTCTTC. Variable domain in full (rest from reference TRBV19 and TRBJ2-1): DGGITQSPKYLFRKEGQNVTLSCEQNLNHDAMYWYRQDPGQGLRLIYYSQIVNDFQKGDIAEGYSVSREKKESFPLTVTSAQKNPTAFYLCASSIRLAGGLRSYNEQFFGPGTRLTVL.

V and J are TRBV6-5 and TRBJ1-2; D is ambiguous. This CDR3 is built from 15 residues. Trimming stripped 6 bases from V and 4 bases from J, with 18 bases between. CDR1 is MNHEY, CDR2 SVGAGI, per germline. DNA of the CDR3: TGTGCCAGCAGCACCGGGAGGCATGGGGTCTATGGCTACACCTTC. It yields the protein CASSTGRHGVYGYTF.

The DNA of the CDR3 is TGTGCCAGCAGTCGTCAGGTTTCTCCTTCCTACAATGAGCAGTTCTTC. Its translation is CASSRQVSPSYNEQFF. This chain uses TRBV6-4 with TRBJ2-1; D is unresolved. V was trimmed by 5 bases and J by 1 base, leaving 15 bases between them. Germline loops: CDR1 MRHNA, CDR2 SNTAGT. CDR3 length: 16 residues.

The gene calls are TRBV4-1 and TRBJ2-1; 8 nucleotides agree with TRBD1. Germline CDR1 MGHRA, CDR2 YSYEKL. The CDR3 consists of 15 residues. V shed 4 bases, J shed 5 bases, and the junction held 7 bases outside the gene matches. CDR3 residues: CASSPYRDRNNEQFF. The CDR3 region has the DNA TGCGCCAGCAGCCCATATCGGGACAGGAACAATGAGCAGTTCTTC.

The genes are TRBV5-1 and TRBJ2-7; 9 bases map to TRBD2. CDR3 length equals 19 residues. V dropped 1 base and J dropped 1; count of bases not matched to a gene: 15. The germline gives CDR1 SGHRS, CDR2 YFSETQ. The chain's CDR3 is CASSLWSRSSGIHSYEQYF. CDR3 bases: TGCGCCAGCAGCTTGTGGAGCCGTTCTAGCGGGATTCATTCCTACGAGCAGTACTTC. The full variable domain, its missing parts supplied by reference TRBV5-1 and TRBJ2-7, is KAGVTQTPRYLIKTRGQQVTLSCSPISGHRSVSWYQQTPGQGLQFLFEYFSETQRNKGNFPGRFSGRQFSNSRSEMNVSTLELGDSALYLCASSLWSRSSGIHSYEQYFGPGTRLTVT.

The gene calls are TRBV27 and TRBJ2-7, with D perhaps TRBD1 (6 bases). V was cut by 4 bases and J by 5 bases, with 15 bases left in between. Germline V gene lookup returns CDR1 MNHEY and CDR2 SMNVEV (reference sequence). The length of the CDR3 is 14 residues. In nucleotides, the CDR3 is TGTGCCAGCAGTTCCGGGACATCCTTGAACGAGCAGTACTTC. Amino acid sequence: CASSSGTSLNEQYF.

The V and J genes are TRBV5-4 and TRBJ2-7; 8 bases map to TRBD2. The V gene end was trimmed by 0 bases and the J gene end by 4 bases; junction bases not matched to a gene: 12. The CDR3 sequence is 17 residues long. CDR1 and CDR2 from the germline V gene are SGHNT and YYREEE (reference sequence). CDR3 coding DNA: TGTGCCAGCAGCTTGGCCCCTCATAGCACTAGCGGTTACGAGCAGTACTTC. Translation gives CASSLAPHSTSGYEQYF.

The rearrangement uses TRBV6-5 and TRBJ1-2; no clear D gene. CDR3 length equals 16 residues. V was pared by 0 bases and J by 7 bases, with 18 bases between. Germline CDR1 and CDR2: MNHEY and SVGAGI. CDR3 bases: TGTGCCAGCAGTTACTCAGTGGGGAGCTCGTTTACTGGCTACACCTTC. As protein: CASSYSVGSSFTGYTF.

The V and J genes are TRBV7-9 and TRBJ2-2; 7 positions match TRBD2. V lost 3 bases, J lost 1 base, and 2 bases stayed unmatched. The CDR3 has 15 amino acids. The germline CDR1 and CDR2 sequences are SEHNR and FQNEAQ (reference sequence). The CDR3 DNA reads as TGTGCCAGCAGCTTCGCGGGGGTGAACACCGGGGAGCTGTTTTTT. This gives the protein CASSFAGVNTGELFF.

This clone was counted only a few times. The rearrangement joins TRBV6-5 to TRBJ1-5; the D is unclear. Trimming pared 2 bases from V and 5 bases from J, leaving 7 bases between. CDR3 length equals 13 residues. Germline CDR1 MNHEY, CDR2 SVGAGI. The CDR3 DNA is TGTGCCAGCAGTTACGGAGTAGATCAGCCCCAGCATTTT. Encoded protein: CASSYGVDQPQHF.

The V gene is TRBV7-2, the J gene TRBJ1-2, with D tentatively TRBD1 (6 bases). Trimming removed 2 bases from V and 4 bases from J, with 14 bases in between. From germline, CDR1 is SGHTA and CDR2 FQGNSA. The CDR3 contains 15 residues. CDR3 sequence reads: CASSLRPEGVYGYTF. CDR3 DNA sequence: TGTGCCAGCAGCTTAAGGCCAGAGGGGGTCTATGGCTACACCTTC.

The chain is built from TRBV15 and TRBJ2-7; possibly TRBD1 for D (6 bases). Trimming took 5 bases from V and 0 from J, leaving 17 bases between them. Germline V gives CDR1 LNHNV, CDR2 YYDKDF (reference sequence). The CDR3 is 16 residues long. CDR3 amino acids: CATSGGPGRPSYEQYF. The CDR3 coding sequence is TGTGCCACCAGCGGGGGCCCAGGTAGGCCCTCCTACGAGCAGTACTTC.

The V and J genes are TRBV4-2 and TRBJ1-4; a weak D match, TRBD1 (5 bases). Trimming removed 1 base at V and 0 bases at J, with 21 bases between. CDR1 and CDR2 (germline): LGHNA, YNFKEQ. This CDR3 contains 20 residues. The CDR3 here is CASSQGRGAWTFATNEKLFF. As DNA, the CDR3 is TGTGCCAGCAGCCAAGGTCGCGGGGCGTGGACCTTTGCAACTAATGAAAAACTGTTTTTT.

The rearrangement uses TRBV7-9 and TRBJ2-7; tentative D call: TRBD2 (6 bases). Germline lookup yields CDR1 SEHNR and CDR2 FQNEAQ (reference sequence). Deletions cut 5 bases from V and 3 bases from J, with 14 bases between. CDR3 size: 14 residues. The CDR3: CASSPTGVSYEQYF. The DNA for the CDR3 is TGTGCCAGCAGCCCAACGGGGGTCAGCTACGAGCAGTACTTC.

The rearrangement joins TRBV6-1 to TRBJ1-4, with D possibly matching TRBD1 (5 bases). Trimming cost V 4 bases and J 8 bases, with 14 bases left between them. This CDR3 region has 14 residues. Germline lookup yields CDR1 MNHNS and CDR2 SASEGT. CDR3 DNA sequence: TGTGCCAGCAGTGCGGCCGGGGGGTGGGAAAAACTGTTTTTT. Its protein is CASSAAGGWEKLFF.

This clone was recorded a few times. The chain joins TRBV7-9 to TRBJ1-3; 10 bases are a match to TRBD1. This CDR3 contains 15 residues. The V segment lost 5 bases and the J segment 4 bases; nucleotides outside the gene matches: 5. Germline V gene sequence: CDR1 SEHNR, CDR2 FQNEAQ (reference sequence). CDR3 protein: CASSRQGARGNTIYF. Here the CDR3 DNA reads TGTGCCAGCAGCCGACAGGGGGCGCGAGGAAACACCATATATTTT.

The rearrangement joins TRBV27 to TRBJ1-2; D is perhaps TRBD1 (6 bases). Germline assignment: CDR1 MNHEY and CDR2 SMNVEV (reference sequence). This CDR3 comprises 15 residues. V gave up 5 bases and J gave up 3 bases, with 16 bases separating them. CDR3 sequence reads: CASSPLDRSYYGYTF. The CDR3 DNA reads TGTGCCAGCAGTCCGCTCGACAGGAGCTACTATGGCTACACCTTC.